These 17 T cell receptor beta chains share one sample of origin, sequenced in a study of blood T cell repertoires in COVID-19. This table comes from immunoSEQ multiplex PCR, and its TCRdb copy is limited to in-frame clones, with some not included. The data contain about 170,000 clones, more than 80% of them singletons. The specimen sequenced was PBMCs or T cells enriched from blood (not recorded which). The receptors come from a man aged 45-60 years who had recovered from COVID-19.

J is TRBJ2-1 and V is TRBV5-6; weak D call: TRBD1 (6 bases). CDR3 length equals 14 residues. Germline V CDR1 and CDR2: SGHDT, YYEEEE. With 6 bases removed from V and 2 bases from J, the gap between germline ends came to 12 bases. The CDR3 reads CASTLGGTYNEQFF. In DNA, the CDR3 is TGTGCCAGCACCCTAGGGGGAACCTACAATGAGCAGTTCTTC.

The CDR3: CASSVEPGANTGELFF. DNA of the CDR3: TGTGCCAGCAGCGTAGAACCAGGGGCGAACACCGGGGAGCTGTTTTTT. This sequence joins TRBV9 and TRBJ2-2, with a weak D call TRBD1 (6 bases). V gave up 0 bases and J gave up 0 bases, with 9 bases separating them. Germline lookup yields CDR1 SGDLS and CDR2 YYNGEE. CDR3 length equals 16 residues.

The CDR3 region has the DNA TGTGCCAGCTCACCACCGCTCACAGGGGCCACTGAAAAACTGTTTTTT. Translation: CASSPPLTGATEKLFF. The chain has TRBV18 and TRBJ1-4; TRBD1 matches 7 bases. V was pared by 0 bases and J by 7 bases, with 8 bases of the junction left unmatched. Germline V gene lookup returns CDR1 KGHSH and CDR2 LQKENI. This CDR3 contains 16 residues. The full variable domain, with the rest looked up from reference TRBV18 and TRBJ1-4, is NAGVMQNPRHLVRRRGQEARLRCSPMKGHSHVYWYRQLPEEGLKFMVYLQKENIIDESGMPKERFSAEFPKEGPSILRIQQVVRGDSAAYFCASSPPLTGATEKLFFGSGTQLSVL.

The chain combines TRBV3-1 (or the pseudogene TRBV3-2) with TRBJ2-7; D not resolved. The germline CDR1 and CDR2 sequences are LGHDT and YNNKEL (reference sequence). The CDR3 runs 12 residues. V was shortened by 4 bases and J by 0 bases, with 4 bases between the two germline ends. The CDR3 loop reads CASSLSSYEQYF. DNA for the CDR3: TGTGCCAGCAGCCTTAGCTCCTACGAGCAGTACTTC.

This clone was found a few times. This chain joins TRBV19 and TRBJ1-5; 9 positions agree with TRBD1. The CDR3 is 15 amino acids. Germline trimming cut 6 bases from V and 1 base from J; bases unmatched to any gene: 4. Germline loops: CDR1 LNHDA, CDR2 SQIVND (reference sequence). CDR3 sequence (DNA): TGTGCCAGTAGAAGGGACAGGGTGAGCAATCAGCCCCAGCATTTT. Protein sequence: CASRRDRVSNQPQHF.

The V gene is TRBV4-3, the J gene TRBJ2-3; possibly TRBD2 for D (7 bases). Trimming removed 1 base at V and 0 bases at J, with 14 bases between. The CDR3 is 17 amino acids. Germline V CDR1 and CDR2: LGHNA, YSLEER. CDR3 DNA sequence: TGCGCCAGCAGCCAAGGGGAGGGGGGCCCTAGCACAGATACGCAGTATTTT. Its translation: CASSQGEGGPSTDTQYF.

The chain is built from TRBV19 and TRBJ1-1, with unresolved D. CDR3 size: 13 residues. Between the trimmed V and J ends, which lost 11 bases and 1 base, there was a span of 14 bases. Germline V gene sequence: CDR1 LNHDA, CDR2 SQIVND (reference sequence). The CDR3 DNA sequence: TGTGCCTGCCAAGAGGGAAAGAACACTGAAGCTTTCTTT. Its protein is CACQEGKNTEAFF.

J is TRBJ1-2 and V is TRBV15; D ambiguous. The ends were cut back, 0 bases at V and 4 bases at J, with 12 bases in the middle. Per the germline V gene, CDR1 is LNHNV and CDR2 is YYDKDF (reference sequence). This CDR3 region has 15 residues. In DNA, the CDR3 is TGTGCCACCAGCAGAGACAGGCACTCCGGCTATGGCTACACCTTC. As protein: CATSRDRHSGYGYTF. Supplemented by reference TRBV15 and TRBJ1-2, the full variable domain reads DAMVIQNPRYQVTQFGKPVTLSCSQTLNHNVMYWYQQKSSQAPKLLFHYYDKDFNNEADTPDNFQSRRPNTSFCFLDIRSPGLGDTAMYLCATSRDRHSGYGYTFGSGTRLTVV.

The V gene is TRBV5-5, the J gene TRBJ1-1; 7 bases fit TRBD1. This CDR3 is built from 13 residues. In germline, CDR1 is SGHKS, CDR2 YYEKEE (reference sequence). V lost 4 bases and J lost 4; bases outside the gene matches: 4. CDR3 nucleotides: TGTGCCAGCAGCGTTCAGGGGGGCACTGAAGCTTTCTTT. The encoded protein is CASSVQGGTEAFF. Using reference TRBV5-5 and TRBJ1-1 for the parts outside the CDR3, the full variable domain is DAGVTQSPTHLIKTRGQQVTLRCSPISGHKSVSWYQQVLGQGPQFIFQYYEKEERGRGNFPDRFSARQFPNYSSELNVNALLLGDSALYLCASSVQGGTEAFFGQGTRLTVV.

The genes are TRBV7-6 and TRBJ2-1; D ambiguous. The V gene's germline CDR1 is SGHVS and CDR2 FNYEAQ. Trimming took off 5 bases at V and 7 bases at J, with 9 bases between the two ends. The CDR3 runs 12 residues. CDR3 in DNA: TGTGCCAGCAGCCCCTCGGAGAATGAGCAGTTCTTC. It yields the protein CASSPSENEQFF.

The rearrangement uses TRBV30 and TRBJ2-7; D gene uncertain. V lost 2 bases and J lost 0, with 2 bases in between. Germline V gene sequence: CDR1 GTSNPN, CDR2 SVGIG (reference sequence). CDR3 length: 11 residues. The CDR3 DNA reads as TGTGCCTGGAGTCACTCCTACGAGCAGTACTTC. It encodes CAWSHSYEQYF.

A word on this clone: This sample also contains other DNA sequences that code for the same CDR3. The genes are TRBV11-2 and TRBJ2-7; the match to TRBD1 covers 9 bases. J gave up 5 bases and V 8 bases, and 10 bases lay outside the gene matches. The CDR3 loop spans 14 amino acids. CDR1 and CDR2 from the germline V gene are SGHAT and FQNNGV. As DNA, the CDR3 is TGTGCCAGCTCCCCCGGGACAGGGATTAACGAGCAGTACTTC. Translated: CASSPGTGINEQYF.

The chain carries TRBV7-8 and TRBJ1-2; D remains unclear. CDR3 size: 15 residues. CDR1 is SGHVS, CDR2 FQNEAQ, per germline. V lost 2 bases to trimming and J lost 4 bases, with 14 bases between them. The CDR3 DNA reads as TGTGCCAGCAGCTTACAAGTCTCAGGAGGCTATGGCTACACCTTC. This encodes CASSLQVSGGYGYTF.

The chain carries TRBV18 and TRBJ1-1; D remains ambiguous. This CDR3 contains 13 residues. The germline V and J ends were trimmed by 1 base and 0 bases, with 3 bases remaining between them. Per the germline V gene, CDR1 is KGHSH and CDR2 is LQKENI. The CDR3 DNA sequence: TGTGCCAGCTCACCACGGCTGAACACTGAAGCTTTCTTT. This translates into CASSPRLNTEAFF.

V usage is TRBV10-3 and J usage is TRBJ2-3, with 12 bases matching TRBD1. Looked up from germline, CDR1 is ENHRY and CDR2 is SYGVKD. The CDR3 is 15 amino acids. The V and J ends lost 7 bases and 1 base, in that order; junction bases with no gene match: 3. Here the CDR3 reads CAIKGQGAGTDTQYF. CDR3 coding DNA: TGTGCCATCAAGGGACAGGGGGCAGGCACAGATACGCAGTATTTT.

The chain links TRBV4-1 to TRBJ2-5, with 9 bases lining up with TRBD1. Germline-derived CDR1 and CDR2 are MGHRA and YSYEKL. J was trimmed by 5 bases and V by 0 bases; bases with no gene match: 4. The CDR3 runs to 15 residues. The CDR3 nucleotides are TGCGCCAGCAGCCAAGAGCCACAGGGGGCTGAGACCCAGTACTTC. Amino acid sequence: CASSQEPQGAETQYF.

The V gene is TRBV24-1, the J gene TRBJ2-5; D remains unclear. V shed 3 bases and J shed 1 base, with 11 bases lying between them. CDR3 length: 15 residues. Germline lookup yields CDR1 KGHDR and CDR2 SFDVKD. CDR3 nucleotide sequence: TGTGCCACCAGTGATCCTGGGCGCCTCCAAGAGACCCAGTACTTC. Protein product: CATSDPGRLQETQYF.